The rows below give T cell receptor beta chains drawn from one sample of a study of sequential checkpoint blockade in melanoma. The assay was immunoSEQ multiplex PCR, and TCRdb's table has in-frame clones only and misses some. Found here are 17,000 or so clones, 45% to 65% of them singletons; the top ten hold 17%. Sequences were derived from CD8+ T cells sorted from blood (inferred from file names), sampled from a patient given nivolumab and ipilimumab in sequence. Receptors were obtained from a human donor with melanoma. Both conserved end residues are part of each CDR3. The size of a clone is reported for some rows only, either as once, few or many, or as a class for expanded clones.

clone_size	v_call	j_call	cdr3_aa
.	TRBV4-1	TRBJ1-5	CASSQDARGPNQPQHF
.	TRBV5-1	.	CASSLTFGVYEQYF
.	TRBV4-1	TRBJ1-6	CASSQSLDRGNRPLHF
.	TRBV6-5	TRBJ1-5	CASSLGQGYNQPQHF
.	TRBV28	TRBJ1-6	CASSWAVSSYNSPLHF
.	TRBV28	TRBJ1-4	CASSLLDRGGPNEKLFF
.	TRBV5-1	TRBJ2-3	CASSWTSGGAGAAEGDTQYF
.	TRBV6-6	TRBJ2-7	CASGTSPYEQYF
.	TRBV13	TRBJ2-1	CASSFTGQGANEQFF
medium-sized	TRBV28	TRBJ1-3	CASSLTGNSGNTIYF
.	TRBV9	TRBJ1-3	CASSDPGQGPISGNTIYF
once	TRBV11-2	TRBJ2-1	CASGGYNEQFF
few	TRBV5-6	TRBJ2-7	CASSLGGQTYYEQYF
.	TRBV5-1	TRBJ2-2	CASSLYGQENTGELFF
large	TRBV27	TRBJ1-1	CASSFRSNTEAFF
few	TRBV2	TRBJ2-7	CASSQGQLEQYF
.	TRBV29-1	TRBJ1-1	CSDLPGPLGRAFF
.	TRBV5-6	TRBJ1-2	CASSLTERLTF
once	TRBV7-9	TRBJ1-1	CASSQGSSDTEAFF
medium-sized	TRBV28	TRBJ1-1	CASSLTGMTGNGAFF
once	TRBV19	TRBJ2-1	CASSLSGRAAEQFF
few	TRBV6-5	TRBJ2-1	CASSFGNEQFF
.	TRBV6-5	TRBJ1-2	CASSLSGGGHGYTF
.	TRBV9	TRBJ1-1	CASSRSTGFEAFF
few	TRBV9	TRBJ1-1	CASSLEGAPNTEAFF
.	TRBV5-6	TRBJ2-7	CASSFAGGGEQYF
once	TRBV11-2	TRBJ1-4	CASSTTGSNEKLFF
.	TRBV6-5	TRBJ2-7	CASSFSLGADEQYF
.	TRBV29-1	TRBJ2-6	CSVGGEQGDSGANVLTF